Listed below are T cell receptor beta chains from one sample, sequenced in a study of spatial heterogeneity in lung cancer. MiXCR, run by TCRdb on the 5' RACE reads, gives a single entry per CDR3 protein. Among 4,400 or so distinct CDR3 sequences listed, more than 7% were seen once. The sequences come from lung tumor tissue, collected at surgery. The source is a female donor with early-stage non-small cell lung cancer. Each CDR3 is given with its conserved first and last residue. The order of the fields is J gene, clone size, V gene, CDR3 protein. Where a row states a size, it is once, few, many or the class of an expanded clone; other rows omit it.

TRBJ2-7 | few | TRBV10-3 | CAIRGGYEQYF
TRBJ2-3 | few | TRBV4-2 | CASSQNKADSTDTQYF
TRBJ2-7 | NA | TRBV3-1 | CASSRRDRGPYEQYF
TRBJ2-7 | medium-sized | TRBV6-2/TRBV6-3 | CASSYYQNSYEQYF
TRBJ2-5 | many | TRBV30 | CAWSGDNQETQYF
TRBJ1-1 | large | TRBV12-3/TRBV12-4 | CASSLGSRGRNTEAFF
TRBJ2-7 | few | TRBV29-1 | CSVLSGDSYEQYF
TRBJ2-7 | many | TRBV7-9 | CASSLPETGRYEQYF
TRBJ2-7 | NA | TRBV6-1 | CASSEALEGSYEQYF
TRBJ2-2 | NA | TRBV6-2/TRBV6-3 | CASSPHAGELFF
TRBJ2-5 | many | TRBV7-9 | CASSPAQGARGQETQYF
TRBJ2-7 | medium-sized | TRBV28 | CASSSTWTAVYEQYF
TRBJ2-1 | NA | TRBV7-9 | CASSLVRGVMEQFF
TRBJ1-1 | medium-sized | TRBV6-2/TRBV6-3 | CATGRSSVRGTEAFF
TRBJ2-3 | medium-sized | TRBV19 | CASTAGGTDTQYF
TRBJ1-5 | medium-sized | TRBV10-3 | CAISGSLDQPQHF
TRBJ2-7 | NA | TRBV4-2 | CASSQPGGGSTHEQYF
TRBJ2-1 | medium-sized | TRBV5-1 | CASSSGQGWDEQFF
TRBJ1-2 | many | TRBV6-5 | CASSSRTGRGYTF
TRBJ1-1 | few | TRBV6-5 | CASSETGTGVAEAFF
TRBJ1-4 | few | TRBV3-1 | CASSQRPGNLGKLFF
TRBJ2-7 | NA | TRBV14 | CASSQVPRDREWYEQYF